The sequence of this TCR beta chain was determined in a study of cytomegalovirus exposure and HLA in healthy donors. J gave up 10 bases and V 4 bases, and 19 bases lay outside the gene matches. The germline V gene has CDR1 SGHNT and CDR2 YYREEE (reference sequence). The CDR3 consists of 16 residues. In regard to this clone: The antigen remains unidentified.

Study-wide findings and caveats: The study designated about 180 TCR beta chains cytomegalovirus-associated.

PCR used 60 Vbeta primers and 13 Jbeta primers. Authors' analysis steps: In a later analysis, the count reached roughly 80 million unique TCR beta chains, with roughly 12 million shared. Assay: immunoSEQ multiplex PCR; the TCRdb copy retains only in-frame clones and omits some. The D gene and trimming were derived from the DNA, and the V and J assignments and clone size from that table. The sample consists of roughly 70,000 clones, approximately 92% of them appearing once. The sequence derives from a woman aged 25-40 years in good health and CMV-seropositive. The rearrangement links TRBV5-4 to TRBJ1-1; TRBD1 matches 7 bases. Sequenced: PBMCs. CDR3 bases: TGTGCCAGCAGCCCCCAAGGCCCCGGGACAGCCCAGGGAGCTTTCTTT. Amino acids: CASSPQGPGTAQGAFF.